This passage covers 25 T cell receptor beta chains from one sample sequenced in a study of cytomegalovirus exposure and HLA in healthy donors. Researchers ran the PCR with 60 Vbeta and 13 Jbeta primers. This table comes from immunoSEQ multiplex PCR, and its TCRdb copy is limited to in-frame clones, with some not included. The sample contains about 130,000 clones, about 77% of which appear only once. The sequencing input was PBMCs. The receptors shown here come from a middle-aged man in good health and CMV-seronegative.

The J gene is TRBJ2-5, the V gene TRBV28; 11 nucleotides agree with TRBD2. The length of the CDR3 is 15 residues. Germline V CDR1 and CDR2: MDHEN, SYDVKM. After removal of 5 bases from V and 4 bases from J, the junction contained 6 bases not matched to a gene. CDR3 loop: CASSALAGDSETQYF. CDR3 nucleotide sequence: TGTGCCAGCAGTGCACTAGCGGGAGATTCAGAGACCCAGTACTTC.

This rearrangement joins TRBV11-2 to TRBJ2-3; no clear D gene. The germline CDR1 and CDR2 sequences are SGHAT and FQNNGV. V lost 0 bases and J lost 6, with 10 bases in between. The CDR3 has 14 residues. CDR3 residues: CASSLERLVDTQYF. CDR3 nucleotides: TGTGCCAGCAGCTTAGAGCGCCTCGTGGATACGCAGTATTTT.

The CDR3 is CASSSDRDYGELFF. The CDR3 DNA is TGTGCCAGCAGCTCGGACAGGGACTACGGGGAGCTGTTTTTT. V is TRBV11-2 and J is TRBJ2-2; perhaps TRBD1 as D (8 bases). Germline CDR1 reads SGHAT; CDR2 reads FQNNGV. The CDR3 is made up of 14 amino acids. V shed 4 bases and J shed 7 bases, with 13 bases lying between them.

This clone was seen more than once but under ten times. The chain has TRBV7-9 and TRBJ2-5; 9 bases are shared with TRBD2. After removal of 1 base from V and 5 bases from J, the junction contained 14 bases not matched to a gene. The CDR3 length is 18 residues. Germline V lookup: CDR1 SEHNR, CDR2 FQNEAQ (reference sequence). The CDR3 region has the DNA TGTGCCAGCAGCTTAGGGGGTAGCGGGAGAGTTGCCCGGGAGACCCAGTACTTC. It specifies CASSLGGSGRVARETQYF.

The rearrangement links TRBV6-5 to TRBJ2-1; 7 nucleotides line up with TRBD2. This CDR3 region has 15 residues. J gave up 2 bases and V 4 bases, and 5 bases lay outside the gene matches. Germline CDR1 and CDR2: MNHEY and SVGAGI. CDR3 loop: CASSFREAPYNEQFF. CDR3 sequence (DNA): TGTGCCAGCAGTTTTCGGGAGGCACCCTACAATGAGCAGTTCTTC.

This chain connects TRBV9 to TRBJ2-3; TRBD2 agrees at 12 bases. The CDR3 extends over 17 amino acids. The ends lost 0 bases at V and 1 base at J; junction bases unmatched: 3. CDR1 and CDR2 from the germline V gene are SGDLS and YYNGEE. CDR3 sequence: CASSVVPSGGGTDTQYF. Here the CDR3 DNA reads TGTGCCAGCAGCGTAGTCCCTAGCGGGGGGGGCACAGATACGCAGTATTTT. The full variable domain, rest sourced from reference TRBV9 and TRBJ2-3, is DSGVTQTPKHLITATGQRVTLRCSPRSGDLSVYWYQQSLDQGLQFLIQYYNGEERAKGNILERFSAQQFPDLHSELNLSSLELGDSALYFCASSVVPSGGGTDTQYFGPGTRLTVL.

The gene calls are TRBV2 and TRBJ2-7; 7 positions match TRBD1. Germline-derived CDR1 and CDR2 are SNHLY and FYNNEI. CDR3 length equals 13 residues. V was clipped by 6 bases and J by 5 bases; unmatched bases: 7. In DNA form, the CDR3 reads TGTGCCAGCAGCGAAAAAAGGGGGCACGAGCAGTACTTC. This gives the protein CASSEKRGHEQYF.

This chain links TRBV6-5 with TRBJ2-5; 7 positions agree with TRBD2. The V gene end was trimmed by 9 bases and the J gene end by 1 base; junction bases not matched to a gene: 8. From germline, CDR1 is MNHEY and CDR2 SVGAGI. CDR3 length: 14 residues. This chain's CDR3 is CASRKRGFQETQYF. DNA for the CDR3: TGTGCCAGTCGGAAGCGGGGATTCCAAGAGACCCAGTACTTC.

The J gene is TRBJ2-6, the V gene TRBV18; D is ambiguous. Per germline, CDR1 KGHSH and CDR2 LQKENI. The V end lost 1 base, the J end lost 0 bases, and 4 bases lay between the germline ends. The CDR3 is 15 residues long. CDR3 region: CASSPLYSGANVLTF. In DNA, the CDR3 is TGTGCCAGCTCACCACTGTACTCTGGGGCCAACGTCCTGACTTTC.

A few counts support this clone. The chain uses TRBV28 and TRBJ1-3, with D perhaps matching TRBD1 (6 bases). CDR3 length equals 17 residues. V lost 5 bases and J lost 0, with 17 bases in between. The germline V gene has CDR1 MDHEN and CDR2 SYDVKM. The CDR3 DNA sequence: TGTGCCAGCAGTCCTATTGACAGGATATACTCTGGAAACACCATATATTTT. As protein: CASSPIDRIYSGNTIYF.

V usage is TRBV18 and J usage is TRBJ2-7; D may be TRBD2 (7 bases). The V gene lost 2 bases and the J gene lost 6 bases, with 14 bases spanning the gap. CDR1 KGHSH and CDR2 LQKENI come from the germline V gene. This CDR3 has 14 amino acids. CDR3 loop: CASSPKWGGGEQYF. CDR3 sequence (DNA): TGTGCCAGCTCACCAAAGTGGGGAGGGGGCGAGCAGTACTTC.

The genes are TRBV11-2 and TRBJ2-3; 8 positions agree with TRBD2. The CDR3 is 16 amino acids. CDR1 and CDR2 from the germline V gene are SGHAT and FQNNGV. J lost 5 bases, V lost 1 base, and 8 bases had no gene match. The CDR3 loop is CASSLGSGTREDTQYF. The DNA of the CDR3 is TGTGCCAGCAGCTTAGGTTCAGGGACTAGAGAAGATACGCAGTATTTT.

CDR3 DNA sequence: TGTGCCAGCAGCTCAATAACAGATGAGCAGTTCTTC. Protein product: CASSSITDEQFF. The V call is TRBV5-4, the J call TRBJ2-1; D is unresolved. Germline assignment: CDR1 SGHNT and CDR2 YYREEE (reference sequence). V was cut by 3 bases and J by 8 bases, with 9 bases left in between. CDR3 length equals 12 residues. The entire variable domain, with the rest obtained from reference TRBV5-4 and TRBJ2-1, is as follows: ETGVTQSPTHLIKTRGQQVTLRCSSQSGHNTVSWYQQALGQGPQFIFQYYREEENGRGNFPPRFSGLQFPNYSSELNVNALELDDSALYLCASSSITDEQFFGPGTRLTVL.

This chain joins TRBV6-1 and TRBJ2-3; perhaps TRBD2 as D (5 bases). The V end was cut by 4 bases, the J end by 2 bases, with 13 bases between. Germline CDR1 MNHNS, CDR2 SASEGT. CDR3 size: 15 residues. Here the CDR3 DNA reads TGTGCCAGCAGTGCCGACCCCGGACTCACAGATACGCAGTATTTT. As protein: CASSADPGLTDTQYF.

This chain links TRBV5-1 with TRBJ1-1; D remains ambiguous. Between the trimmed V and J ends, which lost 1 base and 8 bases, there was a span of 12 bases. The CDR3 extends over 13 amino acids. Germline values: CDR1 SGHRS, CDR2 YFSETQ. The CDR3 loop reads CASSLLTAREAFF. The CDR3 bases are TGCGCCAGCAGCTTGTTAACAGCCCGGGAAGCTTTCTTT.

The chain carries TRBV19 and TRBJ1-5; possibly TRBD1 for D (6 bases). The germline CDR1 and CDR2 sequences are LNHDA and SQIVND (reference sequence). With 10 bases removed from V and 3 bases from J, the gap between germline ends came to 19 bases. This CDR3 has 15 amino acids. The CDR3 DNA sequence: TGTGCCACCTCACAGGGCACGCTACTCAATCAGCCCCAGCATTTT. It codes for CATSQGTLLNQPQHF.

V and J are TRBV5-1 and TRBJ2-6; D is perhaps TRBD2 (6 bases). This CDR3 is 18 amino acids long. Germline lookup yields CDR1 SGHRS and CDR2 YFSETQ. V was clipped by 7 bases and J by 4 bases, with 24 bases between them. CDR3 coding DNA: TGCGCCAGCGCCAAAAGATCGGGAGTGGGTTCAGGGGCCAACGTCCTGACTTTC. Protein: CASAKRSGVGSGANVLTF.

The chain combines TRBV6-5 with TRBJ2-7, with 9 bases fitting TRBD2. Germline assignment: CDR1 MNHEY and CDR2 SVGAGI. The CDR3 extends over 15 amino acids. V lost 5 bases to trimming and J lost 4 bases; unmatched junction nucleotides: 9. The CDR3 spells CASSPRGTSRYEQYF. Written as DNA, the CDR3 is TGTGCCAGCAGTCCCAGGGGGACTAGCCGTTACGAGCAGTACTTC.

The chain joins TRBV29-1 to TRBJ2-1; maybe TRBD1 (5 bases). V was cut by 5 bases and J by 0 bases, with 11 bases left in between. This CDR3 contains 14 residues. Germline CDR1 is SQVTM and CDR2 is ANQGSEA. The CDR3 nucleotides read TGCAGCGTTAAGGGGTTTAGCTCCTACAATGAGCAGTTCTTC. This codes for CSVKGFSSYNEQFF.

The rearrangement uses TRBV11-2 and TRBJ2-7, with no clear D. Trimming took 1 base from V and 7 from J, leaving 29 bases between them. Per germline, CDR1 SGHAT and CDR2 FQNNGV. This CDR3 region has 19 residues. The CDR3 sequence: CASSLVSVFGSVTPREQYF. In nucleotides, the CDR3 is TGTGCCAGCAGCTTAGTTTCTGTGTTCGGGTCAGTCACCCCTAGGGAGCAGTACTTC. Drawing the rest from reference TRBV11-2 and TRBJ2-7, the complete variable domain is EAGVAQSPRYKIIEKRQSVAFWCNPISGHATLYWYQQILGQGPKLLIQFQNNGVVDDSQLPKDRFSAERLKGVDSTLKIQPAKLEDSAVYLCASSLVSVFGSVTPREQYFGPGTRLTVT.

The rearrangement joins TRBV5-1 to TRBJ1-3, with 7 nucleotides matching TRBD1. CDR3 length: 16 amino acids. CDR1 is SGHRS and CDR2 is YFSETQ in the germline V gene. V trimming: 3 bases; J trimming: 0 bases; junction bases outside the gene matches: 6. CDR3 residues: CASSSTGSSSGNTIYF. The CDR3 DNA is TGCGCCAGCAGCTCGACAGGGTCCAGCTCTGGAAACACCATATATTTT.

As concerns this clone: Other DNA sequences from this sample encode an identical CDR3 as well. This rearrangement joins TRBV19 to TRBJ1-3; a possible D gene is TRBD1 (6 bases). Between the trimmed V and J ends, which lost 7 bases and 0 bases, there was a span of 10 bases. CDR1 is LNHDA, CDR2 SQIVND, per germline (reference sequence). The CDR3 runs to 14 residues. The CDR3 DNA sequence: TGTGCCAGTACCACAGGGAGCTCTGGAAACACCATATATTTT. It translates to CASTTGSSGNTIYF. Full variable domain (missing parts from reference TRBV19 and TRBJ1-3): DGGITQSPKYLFRKEGQNVTLSCEQNLNHDAMYWYRQDPGQGLRLIYYSQIVNDFQKGDIAEGYSVSREKKESFPLTVTSAQKNPTAFYLCASTTGSSGNTIYFGEGSWLTVV.

The chain carries TRBV10-3 and TRBJ2-1; 12 nucleotides line up with TRBD2. CDR1 and CDR2 from the germline V gene are ENHRY and SYGVKD. Losses at the gene ends were 1 base for V and 5 bases for J; bases not matched to a gene: 3. This CDR3 is built from 16 residues. This chain's CDR3 is CAISEFGLAGNNEQFF. The DNA of the CDR3 is TGTGCCATCAGTGAGTTCGGACTAGCGGGAAACAATGAGCAGTTCTTC.

This chain uses TRBV11-2 with TRBJ2-7; TRBD2 might be the D (5 bases). V gave up 3 bases and J gave up 0 bases, with 9 bases separating them. The CDR3 has 14 residues. CDR1 is SGHAT and CDR2 is FQNNGV in the germline V gene. For the CDR3, the DNA is TGTGCCAGCAGCTTCCAGCGGAACTCCTACGAGCAGTACTTC. This translates into CASSFQRNSYEQYF.

This clone has just a few counts. The V and J genes are TRBV5-1 and TRBJ2-3, with D possibly matching TRBD1 (5 bases). This CDR3 is built from 15 residues. Looked up from germline, CDR1 is SGHRS and CDR2 is YFSETQ. Trimming cost V 0 bases and J 6 bases, with 14 bases left between them. The CDR3 loop is CASSLARGDSDTQYF. CDR3 in DNA: TGCGCCAGCAGCTTGGCAAGGGGTGATTCGGATACGCAGTATTTT.